This T cell receptor (beta chain) was found in a study of a mutant IDH1 vaccine in newly diagnosed glioma. Study overall: Patients under treatment included around 60% males and roughly 40% females and had a mean age of around 40 years.

Time point denoted: week 5, during vaccination. Doses consisted of 300 ug of mutant IDH1 20-mer peptide each, paired with topical imiquimod. The V gene end was trimmed by 1 base and the J gene end by 8 bases; junction bases not matched to a gene: 4. The CDR3 extends over 14 amino acids. Germline CDR1 MGHRA, CDR2 YSYEKL. Clones were sequenced by immunoSEQ multiplex PCR, and TCRdb holds only the in-frame ones, with some missing. The sample lists 39,000 or so clones; 78% were seen once. For this clone: Its specificity is not known.

The rearrangement joins TRBV4-1 to TRBJ1-2; 10 nucleotides agree with TRBD1. The receptor comes from a man aged 40-55 years with glioma. Sequenced material: PBMCs, taken from a glioma patient whose treatment included an IDH1 peptide vaccine. The CDR3 here is CASSQGGQGRGYTF. The CDR3 coding sequence is TGCGCCAGCAGCCAAGGGGGACAGGGGCGAGGCTACACCTTC.